This is a list of T cell receptor beta chains from one sample in a study of cytomegalovirus exposure and HLA in healthy donors. This table comes from immunoSEQ multiplex PCR, and its TCRdb copy is limited to in-frame clones, with some not included. The repertoire consists of approximately 140,000 clones, with around three fifths occurring once and the leading ten covering approximately 1.8%. The sequencing sample was made of PBMCs. The origin of the receptors is a male donor in good health and CMV-seronegative. Both conserved end residues are part of each CDR3. Fields, in order: CDR3 DNA, CDR3 protein, J gene, D gene, V gene, clone size. A D gene is named only where the DNA matches it firmly. Where a row states a size, it is once, few, many or the class of an expanded clone; other rows omit it.

TGTGCCAGCAGTGAACAGCTGGGAGGGCAGTTCTTC CASSEQLGGQFF TRBJ2-1 NA TRBV2 NA
TGTGCCAGCAGCTTGGGAGGGGCCCGGCGTCGAGAGACCCAGTACTTC CASSLGGARRRETQYF TRBJ2-5 TRBD2 TRBV7-8 few
TGTGCCAGCAGCGTAGGGACAGCAGCCTACAATGAGCAGTTCTTC CASSVGTAAYNEQFF TRBJ2-1 NA TRBV9 NA
TGTGCCAGCAGCACGGGACAGGGATTAAGCTCCTACGAGCAGTACTTC CASSTGQGLSSYEQYF TRBJ2-7 TRBD1 TRBV7-8 NA
TGTGCCAGCCGTCAGGGCCTTAACTATGGCTACACCTTC CASRQGLNYGYTF TRBJ1-2 NA TRBV2 NA
TGTGCCAGCAGCTTCTTATCCAGGGGGCTCGGCTACACCTTC CASSFLSRGLGYTF TRBJ1-2 TRBD1 TRBV7-9 NA
TGTGCCATCCGCCCGGGAAGCACAGATACGCAGTATTTT CAIRPGSTDTQYF TRBJ2-3 NA TRBV6-5 NA
TGTGCCTGGAGTTCGGGGGACTATGGCTACACCTTC CAWSSGDYGYTF TRBJ1-2 NA TRBV30 NA
TGTGCCAGCAGTGGATACAGGGATGGAAATGAAAAACTGTTTTTT CASSGYRDGNEKLFF TRBJ1-4 NA TRBV6-1 few
TGCGCCAGCAGCTTGGATGCGGCACGCGTGAACACTGAAGCTTTCTTT CASSLDAARVNTEAFF TRBJ1-1 NA TRBV5-1 NA
TGTGCCAGCAGTTACTCCTCGGGATACAATCAGCCCCAGCATTTT CASSYSSGYNQPQHF TRBJ1-5 NA TRBV6-5 few
TGCAGCGTTTGGGACAGGGCCTCATCCGGAAACACCATATATTTT CSVWDRASSGNTIYF TRBJ1-3 TRBD1 TRBV29-1 NA
TGCGCCAGCAGCCCCGAGGGGGAAGAGACCCAGTACTTC CASSPEGEETQYF TRBJ2-5 NA TRBV4-3 NA
TGTGCCAGCAGTTTATCACTCGGGACAGGGGTTTACTACGAGCAGTACTTC CASSLSLGTGVYYEQYF TRBJ2-7 TRBD1 TRBV27 NA
TGTGCCACCAGCTTCTCCCGAGGGGGTTACGAGCAGTACTTC CATSFSRGGYEQYF TRBJ2-7 NA TRBV15 few